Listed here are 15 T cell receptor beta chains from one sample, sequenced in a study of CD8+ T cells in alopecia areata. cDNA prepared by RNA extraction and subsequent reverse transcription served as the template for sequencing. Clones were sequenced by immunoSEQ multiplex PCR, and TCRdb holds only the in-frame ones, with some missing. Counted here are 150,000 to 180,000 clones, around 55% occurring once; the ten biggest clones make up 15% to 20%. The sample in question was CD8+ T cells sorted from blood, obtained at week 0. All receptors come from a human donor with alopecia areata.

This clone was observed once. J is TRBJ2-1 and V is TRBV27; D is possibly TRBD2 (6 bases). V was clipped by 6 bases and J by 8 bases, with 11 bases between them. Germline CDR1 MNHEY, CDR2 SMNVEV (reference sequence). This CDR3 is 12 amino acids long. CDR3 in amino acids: CASRLWGDEQFF. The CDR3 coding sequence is TGTGCCAGCAGATTGTGGGGGGATGAGCAGTTCTTC.

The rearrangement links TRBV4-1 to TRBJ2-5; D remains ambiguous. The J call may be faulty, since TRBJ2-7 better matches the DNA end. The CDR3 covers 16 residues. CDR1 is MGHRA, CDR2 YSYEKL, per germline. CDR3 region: CASSPQARLDSYEQYF. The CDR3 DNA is TGCGCCAGCAGCCCACAAGCAAGGTTAGACTCCTACGAGCAGTACTTC.

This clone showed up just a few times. The CDR3, as DNA: TGCAGCGTTGAAATTGTCCGGGACAGCAGCTCCTACGAGCAGTACTTC. Its translation: CSVEIVRDSSSYEQYF. This rearrangement joins TRBV29-1 to TRBJ2-7; 7 bases line up with TRBD1. CDR1 is SQVTM, CDR2 ANQGSEA, per germline. This CDR3 has 16 residues. Trimming took 2 bases from V and 0 from J; bases not matched to a gene: 10.

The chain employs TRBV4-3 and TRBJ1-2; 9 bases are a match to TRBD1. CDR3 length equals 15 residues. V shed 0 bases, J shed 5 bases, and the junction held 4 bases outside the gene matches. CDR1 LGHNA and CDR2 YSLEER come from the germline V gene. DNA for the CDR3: TGCGCCAGCAGCCAAGAGGACAGGGGAGGGTATGGCTACACCTTC. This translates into CASSQEDRGGYGYTF.

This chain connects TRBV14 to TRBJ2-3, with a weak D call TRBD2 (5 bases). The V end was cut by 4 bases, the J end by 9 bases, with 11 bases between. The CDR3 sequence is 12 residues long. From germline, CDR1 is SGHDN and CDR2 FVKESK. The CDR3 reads CASSLGSLTQYF. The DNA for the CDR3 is TGTGCCAGCAGCCTTGGGAGTTTGACGCAGTATTTT.

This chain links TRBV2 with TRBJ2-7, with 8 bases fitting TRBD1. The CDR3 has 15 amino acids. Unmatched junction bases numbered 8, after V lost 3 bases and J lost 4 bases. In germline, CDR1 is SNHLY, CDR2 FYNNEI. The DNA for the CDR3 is TGTGCCAGCAGTGAGGACGGACAGGGAAGATACGAGCAGTACTTC. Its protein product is CASSEDGQGRYEQYF.

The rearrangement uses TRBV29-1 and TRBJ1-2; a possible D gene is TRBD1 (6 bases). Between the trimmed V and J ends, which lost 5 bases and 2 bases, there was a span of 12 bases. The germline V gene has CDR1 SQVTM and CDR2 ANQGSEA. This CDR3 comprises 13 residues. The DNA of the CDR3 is TGCAGCGTTCAAGGGGGGCGAAACTATGGCTACACCTTC. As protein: CSVQGGRNYGYTF.

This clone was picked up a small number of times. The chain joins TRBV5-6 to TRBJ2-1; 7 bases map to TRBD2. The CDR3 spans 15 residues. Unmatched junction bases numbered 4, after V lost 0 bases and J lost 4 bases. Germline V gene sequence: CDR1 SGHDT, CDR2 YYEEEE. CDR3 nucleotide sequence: TGTGCCAGCAGCTTGGGACTAGCAGAATACAATGAGCAGTTCTTC. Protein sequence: CASSLGLAEYNEQFF.

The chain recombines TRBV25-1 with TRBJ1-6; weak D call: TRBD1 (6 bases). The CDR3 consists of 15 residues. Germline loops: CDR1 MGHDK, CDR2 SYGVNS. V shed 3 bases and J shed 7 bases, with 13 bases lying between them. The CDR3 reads CASSDTGRNNSPLHF. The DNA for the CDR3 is TGTGCCAGCAGTGACACAGGGAGAAACAATTCACCCCTCCACTTT.

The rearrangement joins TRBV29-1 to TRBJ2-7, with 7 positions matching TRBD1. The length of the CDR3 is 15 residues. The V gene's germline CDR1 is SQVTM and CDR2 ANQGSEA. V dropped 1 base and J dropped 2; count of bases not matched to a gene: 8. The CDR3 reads CSVEVPGTEPYEQYF. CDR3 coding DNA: TGCAGCGTTGAAGTCCCGGGGACAGAGCCCTACGAGCAGTACTTC.

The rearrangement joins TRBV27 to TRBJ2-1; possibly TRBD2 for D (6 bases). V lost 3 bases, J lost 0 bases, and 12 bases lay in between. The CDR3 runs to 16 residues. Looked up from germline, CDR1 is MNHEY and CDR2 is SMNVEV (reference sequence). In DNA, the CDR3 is TGTGCCAGCAGTTTCGATCGGGGGTCCTCCTACAATGAGCAGTTCTTC. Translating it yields CASSFDRGSSYNEQFF.

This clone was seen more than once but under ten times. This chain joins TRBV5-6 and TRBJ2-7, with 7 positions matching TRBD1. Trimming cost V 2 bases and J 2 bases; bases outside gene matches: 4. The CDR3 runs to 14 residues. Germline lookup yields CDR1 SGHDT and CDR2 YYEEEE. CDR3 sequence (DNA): TGTGCCAGCAGCTTAGGGACAGCCACCTACGAGCAGTACTTC. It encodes CASSLGTATYEQYF. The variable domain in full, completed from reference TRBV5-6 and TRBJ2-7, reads DAGVTQSPTHLIKTRGQQVTLRCSPKSGHDTVSWYQQALGQGPQFIFQYYEEEERQRGNFPDRFSGHQFPNYSSELNVNALLLGDSALYLCASSLGTATYEQYFGPGTRLTVT.

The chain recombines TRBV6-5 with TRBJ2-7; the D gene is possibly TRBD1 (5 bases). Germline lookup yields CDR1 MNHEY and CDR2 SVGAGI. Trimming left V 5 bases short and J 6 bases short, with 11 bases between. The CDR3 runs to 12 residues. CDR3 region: CASSNGHGEQYF. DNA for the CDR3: TGTGCCAGCAGTAATGGACACGGCGAGCAGTACTTC.

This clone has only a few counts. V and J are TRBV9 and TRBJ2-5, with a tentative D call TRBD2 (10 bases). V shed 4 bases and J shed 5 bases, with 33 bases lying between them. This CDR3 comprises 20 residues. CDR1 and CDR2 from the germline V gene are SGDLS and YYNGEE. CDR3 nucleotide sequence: TGTGCCAGCAGCTCACTGACAGGGGGGCTAGCGGGGGCTCCCCGGGAGACCCAGTACTTC. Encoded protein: CASSSLTGGLAGAPRETQYF.

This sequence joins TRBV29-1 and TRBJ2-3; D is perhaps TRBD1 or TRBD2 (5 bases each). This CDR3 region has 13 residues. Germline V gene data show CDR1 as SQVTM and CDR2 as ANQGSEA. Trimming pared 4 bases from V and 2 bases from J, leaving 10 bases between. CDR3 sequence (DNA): TGCAGCGTTGTGGACGGGACCACAGATACGCAGTATTTT. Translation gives CSVVDGTTDTQYF.